Sequencing of this T cell receptor (beta chain) was carried out in a study of blood T cell repertoires in COVID-19. Overall study: Samples of COVID-19 (acute and convalescent) were obtained from the United States, Italy and Spain.

Clones were read by immunoSEQ multiplex PCR, and TCRdb kept only the in-frame ones, dropping some. The sample consists of about 190,000 clones, 75% to 90% of them appearing once. Trimming removed 0 bases from V and 6 bases from J, with 17 bases in between. The CDR3 covers 16 residues. Germline loops: CDR1 MNHEY, CDR2 SVGAGI. The sequenced material came from peripheral blood. The J gene is TRBJ1-1, the V gene TRBV6-5; a weak D match, TRBD1 (6 bases). This clonotype was obtained from a man aged 25 to 40 with acute or convalescent COVID-19. The chain's CDR3 is CASSYSSDLPGAEAFF. The CDR3 DNA sequence: TGTGCCAGCAGTTACTCGAGCGATCTCCCAGGGGCTGAAGCTTTCTTT.